This entry describes one T cell receptor (beta chain). This record comes from a study of blood T cell repertoires in COVID-19. At the level of the study: The origin of the acute and convalescent COVID-19 samples was the United States, Italy and Spain.

Trimming took off 4 bases at V and 5 bases at J, with 12 bases between the two ends. Germline CDR1 is LGHDT and CDR2 is YNNKEL (reference sequence). CDR3 length: 15 residues. The Seattle site enrolled patients during active infection and followed them longitudinally. Original handling: Counts of nucleated cells, estimated from reference gene primer amplification, were obtained. Some clones are missing from TCRdb's copy, which holds only in-frame ones; the method was immunoSEQ multiplex PCR. V, J and clone size were drawn from that table, and D and trimming were deduced from the DNA. The data hold some 140,000 clones, with around 82% observed a single time.

The sequenced material came from peripheral blood. This receptor was taken from a man aged 60-69 years with COVID-19, enrolled during active disease. V gene TRBV3-1 (or the pseudogene TRBV3-2) combines with J gene TRBJ1-6, with a weak D call TRBD1 (5 bases). CDR3 residues: CASSRRTPDNSPLHF. The CDR3, as DNA: TGTGCCAGCAGCCGTAGGACACCTGATAATTCACCCCTCCACTTT.